What follows are 25 T cell receptor beta chains derived from one specimen sequenced in a study of breast tumors, draining lymph nodes, adjacent tissues (dated by TCRdb to 2016 to 2018). The axillary draining lymph nodes of breast cancer patients were the source of the lymph node samples. To prepare the library, multiplex PCR was applied. Sequencing took place on an Illumina HiSeq 2000. TCRdb cleaned the public reads at Q25 with fastp, built clones with MiXCR and kept in-frame beta chains. CDR3 protein duplicates are merged, each entry listing the most common genes and DNA. Across this sample there are more than 250,000 distinct CDR3 sequences, with around 30% seen only once. The ten largest clones represent 1.1% of the sample. Sequencing used axillary lymph node tissue. The receptors shown here come from a female donor with breast cancer. Some clones in this sample may be carry-over from other donors' samples.

On this clonotype itself: This may be a read error: a much more frequent sequence differs by one nucleotide. The chain uses TRBV5-8 and TRBJ2-7, with D possibly matching TRBD2 (6 bases). This CDR3 has 16 residues. Germline CDR1 and CDR2: SGHTS and YDEGEE. CDR3 protein: CAGSEEGQGGNYEQYF. The CDR3 coding sequence is TGTGCCGGCAGTGAGGAGGGGCAGGGCGGGAACTACGAGCAGTACTTC.

This clonotype was seen repeatedly, ten times or more. CDR3 loop: CAWSPGLNYGYTF. DNA of the CDR3: TGTGCCTGGAGCCCGGGACTGAACTATGGCTACACCTTC. The chain carries TRBV30 and TRBJ1-2; tentative D call: TRBD1 (5 bases). Germline CDR1 reads GTSNPN; CDR2 reads SVGIG (reference sequence). The CDR3 extends over 13 amino acids. Trimming shortened V by 3 bases and J by 2 bases, and 10 bases separated the two germline ends.

This clonotype showed up many times. V usage is TRBV12-3 or TRBV12-4 and J usage is TRBJ1-5; the D gene is possibly TRBD1 (5 bases). V was clipped by 1 base and J by 2 bases, with 15 bases between them. This CDR3 is 17 amino acids long. CDR3 nucleotides: TGTGCCAGCAGTTTAGAACATCTCGAAGGGGGCAATCAGCCCCAGCATTTT. Its protein is CASSLEHLEGGNQPQHF.

This clonotype was counted ten times or more. This sequence joins TRBV9 and TRBJ2-6; TRBD1 aligns across 10 bases. With V trimmed by 2 bases and J by 2 bases, 4 bases remained unmatched. This CDR3 comprises 17 residues. Looked up from germline, CDR1 is SGDLS and CDR2 is YYNGEE. The CDR3 sequence is CASSVRQGAPGANVLTF. CDR3 bases: TGTGCCAGCAGCGTGAGACAGGGGGCCCCTGGGGCCAACGTCCTGACTTTC.

This clonotype was observed a handful of times. The chain uses TRBV7-2 and TRBJ1-5; 10 nucleotides match TRBD1. Germline trimming cut 4 bases from V and 9 bases from J; bases unmatched to any gene: 6. The germline gives CDR1 SGHTA, CDR2 FQGNSA. CDR3 size: 14 residues. The CDR3: CASSSDRGLSPQHF. The DNA of the CDR3 is TGTGCCAGCAGCTCAGACAGGGGGCTTTCGCCCCAGCATTTT. The full variable domain, with the rest looked up from reference TRBV7-2 and TRBJ1-5, is GAGVSQSPSNKVTEKGKDVELRCDPISGHTALYWYRQSLGQGLEFLIYFQGNSAPDKSGLPSDRFSAERTGGSVSTLTIQRTQQEDSAVYLCASSSDRGLSPQHFGDGTRLSIL.

The sample holds many counts of this clonotype. J is TRBJ1-2 and V is TRBV7-2; the match to TRBD1 covers 8 bases. The CDR3 loop spans 14 amino acids. The germline gives CDR1 SGHTA, CDR2 FQGNSA. The trim removed 6 bases at V and 7 bases at J, leaving 10 bases unmatched. CDR3 in DNA: TGTGCCAGCAGTCAAGGACAGGGTGTGGGTGGCTACACCTTC. As protein: CASSQGQGVGGYTF.

This clonotype was detected many times. V is TRBV4-2 and J is TRBJ2-2, with D uncertain. CDR3 size: 14 residues. Germline lookup yields CDR1 LGHNA and CDR2 YNFKEQ. Trimming removed 2 bases at V and 2 bases at J, with 6 bases between. CDR3 nucleotides: TGTGCCAGCAGCCAAACGGAAAACACCGGGGAGCTGTTTTTT. Encoded protein: CASSQTENTGELFF.

This clonotype was seen at least ten times. The chain uses TRBV6-6 and TRBJ1-6, with D uncertain. CDR1 and CDR2 (germline): MNHNY, SVGAGI (reference sequence). With 4 bases removed from V and 9 bases from J, the gap between germline ends came to 10 bases. The CDR3 consists of 13 residues. DNA for the CDR3: TGTGCCAGCAGTTCCAGTTTAGGTTCACCCCTCCACTTT. This gives the protein CASSSSLGSPLHF.

As to this clonotype: This may stem from a read error, because a much larger clone lies one nucleotide away. The chain joins TRBV20-1 to TRBJ2-1; tentative D call: TRBD2 (6 bases). Per the germline V gene, CDR1 is DFQATT and CDR2 is SNEGSKA (reference sequence). V was shortened by 3 bases and J by 6 bases, with 18 bases between the two germline ends. This CDR3 has 15 residues. The CDR3 DNA is TGCAGTGCTAGTACCGGGAGAGGCACCTCCAATGAGCAGTTCTTC. Amino acid sequence: CSASTGRGTSNEQFF.

The rearrangement links TRBV2 to TRBJ2-3, with D perhaps given as TRBD1 or TRBD2 (7 bases each). CDR1 is SNHLY, CDR2 FYNNEI, per germline. The CDR3 covers 20 residues. V was shortened by 1 base and J by 5 bases, with 28 bases between the two germline ends. CDR3 sequence (DNA): TGTGCCAGCAGTGAAGACCGAGGCGGTGGGGGAGGGTCAGGGGGAGATACGCAGTATTTT. It yields the protein CASSEDRGGGGGSGGDTQYF.

This clonotype was observed many times. The rearrangement uses TRBV13 and TRBJ2-5; 9 bases line up with TRBD2. The length of the CDR3 is 17 residues. CDR1 and CDR2 from the germline V gene are PRHDT and FYEKMQ (reference sequence). J was trimmed by 1 base and V by 5 bases; bases with no gene match: 11. The CDR3 here is CASSPPFSGSLQETQYF. CDR3 bases: TGTGCCAGCAGCCCCCCCTTTAGCGGGAGCCTCCAAGAGACCCAGTACTTC.

Worth noting for this clonotype: Germline and junction disagree at one end, which may indicate a read error. The V call is TRBV9, the J call TRBJ2-5, with a tentative D call TRBD2 (7 bases). This CDR3 spans 15 amino acids. The germline gives CDR1 SGDLS, CDR2 YYNGEE. The CDR3 coding sequence is TGTGCCAGCAGCTTCAACGAGGGGGGGCTAGAGACCCCTTATTTC. Its protein is CASSFNEGGLETPYF.

This clonotype appeared many times. The V call is TRBV15, the J call TRBJ2-7, with TRBD2 matching 13 bases. J gave up 3 bases and V 5 bases, and 7 bases lay outside the gene matches. Germline V gene data show CDR1 as LNHNV and CDR2 as YYDKDF (reference sequence). The CDR3 is 16 amino acids. CDR3 protein: CATSGRTSGRIYEQYF. The CDR3 coding sequence is TGTGCCACCAGCGGAAGGACTAGCGGGAGAATCTACGAGCAGTACTTC.

This clonotype was picked up many times. The rearrangement uses TRBV20-1 and TRBJ2-7; 12 nucleotides line up with TRBD2. Germline V gene lookup returns CDR1 DFQATT and CDR2 SNEGSKA (reference sequence). The CDR3 length is 18 residues. The trim removed 5 bases at V and 3 bases at J, leaving 17 bases unmatched. CDR3 coding DNA: TGCAGTGCTCCCATCCGACTAGCGGGAGTTCAGGGTTACTACGAGCAGTACTTC. Protein sequence: CSAPIRLAGVQGYYEQYF.

This chain joins TRBV20-1 and TRBJ2-3, with D possibly matching TRBD2 (6 bases). Germline CDR1 DFQATT, CDR2 SNEGSKA (reference sequence). The CDR3 length is 14 residues. Here the CDR3 DNA reads TGCAGCGCGGAGGACGTCTCGGGAGAAGGTACGCAGTATTTT. Its protein product is CSAEDVSGEGTQYF.

J is TRBJ1-6 and V is TRBV7-2; TRBD1 agrees at 8 bases. V shed 7 bases and J 10 bases; nucleotides not matched to a gene: 12. This CDR3 is 15 amino acids long. Germline CDR1 is SGHTA and CDR2 is FQGNSA. CDR3: CASNSPGGHRSPLHF. The CDR3 DNA reads as TGTGCCAGCAACAGCCCAGGGGGCCATAGATCACCCCTCCACTTT.

This clonotype was counted ten times or more. The CDR3 sequence is CASSTTGRTYEKLFF. The CDR3 coding sequence is TGTGCCAGCAGCACGACAGGGCGGACGTACGAAAAACTGTTTTTT. The chain joins TRBV5-6 to TRBJ1-4, with 7 bases identical to TRBD1. The CDR3 loop spans 15 amino acids. V trimming: 4 bases; J trimming: 8 bases; junction bases outside the gene matches: 11. The V gene's germline CDR1 is SGHDT and CDR2 YYEEEE.

This clonotype was seen at least ten times. The chain recombines TRBV5-1 with TRBJ2-7; TRBD1 is a possible D gene (6 bases). V was cut by 4 bases and J by 1 base, with 12 bases left in between. This CDR3 spans 14 amino acids. The germline V gene encodes CDR1 SGHRS and CDR2 YFSETQ. CDR3 residues: CASSPGQRSYEQYF. The CDR3 bases are TGCGCCAGCAGCCCCGGACAGAGGTCCTACGAGCAGTACTTC.

The gene calls are TRBV2 and TRBJ2-2; 10 bases agree with TRBD1. With 10 bases clipped from V and 3 bases from J, the junction kept 14 bases outside the gene matches. The CDR3 is 17 amino acids. Germline V lookup: CDR1 SNHLY, CDR2 FYNNEI. This CDR3 reads CATPRYSGTGDTGELFF. CDR3 DNA: TGTGCCACCCCGCGGTACTCCGGGACAGGGGACACCGGGGAGCTGTTTTTT.

The genes are TRBV14 and TRBJ2-2; D not certain. Germline V gene lookup returns CDR1 SGHDN and CDR2 FVKESK. This CDR3 has 14 residues. V was cut by 4 bases and J by 8 bases, with 14 bases left in between. The chain's CDR3 is CASSRARTVGELFF. The CDR3 nucleotides read TGTGCCAGCAGCCGGGCCCGGACGGTGGGGGAGCTGTTTTTT.

This clonotype occurred many times. The CDR3 DNA reads TGTGCCAGCAGTGACAGGAACTATGGCTACACCTTC. Amino acid sequence: CASSDRNYGYTF. This sequence joins TRBV2 and TRBJ1-2; D remains unclear. The CDR3 extends over 12 amino acids. CDR1 and CDR2 (germline): SNHLY, FYNNEI. Trimming shortened V by 3 bases and J by 2 bases, and 4 bases separated the two germline ends. Full variable domain (missing parts from reference TRBV2 and TRBJ1-2): EPEVTQTPSHQVTQMGQEVILRCVPISNHLYFYWYRQILGQKVEFLVSFYNNEISEKSEIFDDQFSVERPDGSNFTLKIRSTKLEDSAMYFCASSDRNYGYTFGSGTRLTVV.

The chain recombines TRBV19 with TRBJ1-2; D might be TRBD1 (6 bases). CDR1 is LNHDA, CDR2 SQIVND, per germline (reference sequence). The CDR3 length is 12 residues. V lost 5 bases, J lost 6 bases, and 10 bases lay in between. The CDR3, as DNA: TGTGCCAGTAGTCGGACAGAGGATGGCTACACCTTC. Its translation is CASSRTEDGYTF.

This clonotype was seen a handful of times. J is TRBJ1-5 and V is TRBV30, with 8 bases fitting TRBD1. The CDR3 consists of 14 residues. Looked up from germline, CDR1 is GTSNPN and CDR2 is SVGIG (reference sequence). V shed 2 bases and J 4 bases; nucleotides not matched to a gene: 4. CDR3 region: CAWSFGQGNQPQHF. The DNA for the CDR3 is TGTGCCTGGAGTTTCGGACAGGGTAATCAGCCCCAGCATTTT.

As for this clonotype: A read error may be the cause here, since a much bigger clone is one base away. The chain links TRBV5-6 to TRBJ1-4; weak D call: TRBD1 (5 bases). This CDR3 is built from 14 residues. Germline CDR1 SGHDT, CDR2 YYEEEE. Trimming took 4 bases from V and 4 from J, leaving 11 bases between them. CDR3 sequence reads: CASSRQLDNEKLFF. The CDR3 DNA sequence: TGTGCCAGCAGCCGACAGCTAGATAATGAAAAACTGTTTTTT.

The V gene is TRBV5-1, the J gene TRBJ1-1; 11 bases agree with TRBD1. With 7 bases clipped from V and 3 bases from J, the junction kept 2 bases outside the gene matches. Looked up from germline, CDR1 is SGHRS and CDR2 is YFSETQ. The CDR3 contains 13 residues. DNA for the CDR3: TGCGCCAGCGGACAGGGGGCTGACACTGAAGCTTTCTTT. The encoded protein is CASGQGADTEAFF.